This T cell receptor (beta chain) originates from a study of blood T cells in healthy people across ages. Per the germline V gene, CDR1 is LGHNA and CDR2 is YNFKEQ. V lost 3 bases and J 5 bases, leaving 16 bases between the germline ends. The CDR3 runs to 16 residues. For the second PCR, which ran for about 7 to 11 cycles, a sample-barcoded 5' primer and a J-beta primer mix were used. A tag from a template-switch adaptor with 12 random nucleotides marked each cDNA molecule. In TCRdb, the 5' RACE reads were re-called with MiXCR into one record per CDR3 protein. The table shows over 950,000 distinct CDR3 sequences, with just over 50% occurring only once. For this clonotype: The target antigen is unknown.

Broader study findings: Getting older went along with TCR beta diversity per million T cells dropping roughly linearly.

Sequencing was done on a sample of blood. The chain has TRBV4-2 and TRBJ1-4, with D maybe TRBD1 (5 bases). This sequence was found in a woman aged 55-69 years in good health. As DNA, the CDR3 is TGTGCCAGCAGCCAGGGGGACCAGGCCGGGAATGAAAAACTGTTTTTT. Translation gives CASSQGDQAGNEKLFF.